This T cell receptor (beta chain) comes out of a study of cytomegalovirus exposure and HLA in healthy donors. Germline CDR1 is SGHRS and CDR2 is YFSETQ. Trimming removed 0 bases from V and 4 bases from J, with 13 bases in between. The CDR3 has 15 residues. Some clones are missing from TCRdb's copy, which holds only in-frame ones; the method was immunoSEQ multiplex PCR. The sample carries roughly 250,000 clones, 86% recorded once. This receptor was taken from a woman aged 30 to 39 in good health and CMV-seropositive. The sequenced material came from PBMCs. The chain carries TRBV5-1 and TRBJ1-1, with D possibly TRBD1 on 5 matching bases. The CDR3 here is CASSLGTSPATEAFF. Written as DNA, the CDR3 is TGCGCCAGCAGCTTGGGGACATCTCCAGCCACTGAAGCTTTCTTT.